This T cell receptor beta chain was retrieved from a study of CD4+ T cells in melanoma. Profiled with immunoSEQ multiplex PCR; TCRdb holds only in-frame clones, not every one. Here the sample spans thousands of clones, around 50% being singletons. V lost 6 bases, J lost 3 bases, and 6 bases stayed unmatched. CDR1 and CDR2 (germline): MNHNS, SASEGT. This CDR3 is built from 15 residues. Study-wide results and limits: CD8+ T cell, macrophage and B cell function reportedly correlated with neoantigen-specific CD4+ T cells. Reportedly, melanoma neoantigen-specific CD4+ T cells showed varied differentiation states.

This clone was seen more than once but under ten times. Its antigen remains unidentified. The sequencing input was cells from a culture (not recorded whether cultured in vitro). This clonotype originated in a human donor with melanoma. The chain joins TRBV6-1 to TRBJ1-5, with 9 nucleotides matching TRBD1. CDR3 region: CASRDYRGLNQPQHF. The CDR3 DNA reads as TGTGCCAGCAGGGATTACAGGGGGCTCAATCAGCCCCAGCATTTT.